This passage covers 21 T cell receptor beta chains from one sample sequenced in a study of blood T cell repertoires in COVID-19. Repertoires were generated with immunoSEQ multiplex PCR, while TCRdb's copy carries only in-frame clones and drops some. This table holds over 130,000 clones, about three quarters found once. Sequencing was performed on peripheral blood. Source of these receptors: a woman older than 75 with active or convalescent COVID-19.

The V and J genes are TRBV19 and TRBJ1-2; 7 bases align to TRBD1. V shed 5 bases, J shed 4 bases, and the junction held 10 bases outside the gene matches. Germline V gene lookup returns CDR1 LNHDA and CDR2 SQIVND (reference sequence). The CDR3 runs 15 residues. In DNA form, the CDR3 reads TGTGCCAGTAGTGAGGGGGGACAGCCTCCCTATGGCTACACCTTC. Its translation: CASSEGGQPPYGYTF.

This chain links TRBV5-1 with TRBJ1-4, with a possible D match to TRBD1 (6 bases). This CDR3 has 15 amino acids. The V and J ends lost 4 bases and 2 bases respectively, with 12 bases between them. CDR1 is SGHRS, CDR2 YFSETQ, per germline. The CDR3 region has the DNA TGCGCCAGCAGCCGTTGGGGGGGCACTAATGAAAAACTGTTTTTT. Amino acids: CASSRWGGTNEKLFF.

The gene calls are TRBV6-1 and TRBJ1-3, with D perhaps TRBD1 (6 bases). Trimming stripped 3 bases from V and 1 base from J, with 16 bases between. This CDR3 is built from 17 residues. CDR1 is MNHNS and CDR2 is SASEGT in the germline V gene. In DNA form, the CDR3 reads TGTGCCAGCAGTGAGGTGGGGGCCGCGAGTTCTGGAAACACCATATATTTT. It specifies CASSEVGAASSGNTIYF.

This clone was counted once. V gene TRBV5-6 combines with J gene TRBJ2-1, with TRBD2 identical over 9 bases. The CDR3 has 15 amino acids. Looked up from germline, CDR1 is SGHDT and CDR2 is YYEEEE. The V segment lost 0 bases and the J segment 5 bases; nucleotides outside the gene matches: 3. DNA for the CDR3: TGTGCCAGCAGCTTGGGCGGGGGGGCCCACAATGAGCAGTTCTTC. It encodes CASSLGGGAHNEQFF.

The rearrangement joins TRBV28 to TRBJ1-1; no clear D. V lost 2 bases, J lost 3 bases, and 10 bases lay in between. This CDR3 contains 14 residues. The V gene's germline CDR1 is MDHEN and CDR2 SYDVKM. CDR3: CASSLGGVDTEAFF. In DNA form, the CDR3 reads TGTGCCAGCAGTTTAGGCGGGGTGGACACTGAAGCTTTCTTT.

This clone was detected only a few times. The genes are TRBV4-1 and TRBJ2-2, with D possibly being TRBD1 (5 bases). Germline V CDR1 and CDR2: MGHRA, YSYEKL. The length of the CDR3 is 20 residues. The V end lost 4 bases, the J end lost 1 base, and 25 bases lay between the germline ends. The CDR3 nucleotides are TGCGCCAGCAGCCGGATCGGAAGACAAGGGGCAGGCGGGAACACCGGGGAGCTGTTTTTT. Protein: CASSRIGRQGAGGNTGELFF.

Turning to this clone: The same CDR3 also results from other DNA sequences found in this sample. The chain is built from TRBV5-4 and TRBJ1-5; TRBD1 agrees at 8 bases. This CDR3 has 14 amino acids. J lost 4 bases, V lost 2 bases, and 2 bases had no gene match. From germline, CDR1 is SGHNT and CDR2 YYREEE (reference sequence). CDR3 nucleotide sequence: TGTGCCAGCAGCTTACAGGGGGGGAATCAGCCCCAGCATTTT. Translation gives CASSLQGGNQPQHF. Complete variable domain (other parts from reference TRBV5-4 and TRBJ1-5): ETGVTQSPTHLIKTRGQQVTLRCSSQSGHNTVSWYQQALGQGPQFIFQYYREEENGRGNFPPRFSGLQFPNYSSELNVNALELDDSALYLCASSLQGGNQPQHFGDGTRLSIL.

The genes are TRBV4-2 and TRBJ2-5; D call uncertain. Germline CDR1 and CDR2: LGHNA and YNFKEQ. The CDR3 sequence is 14 residues long. The V end was cut by 0 bases, the J end by 5 bases, with 10 bases between. The CDR3 loop is CASSQELRLETQYF. DNA of the CDR3: TGTGCCAGCAGCCAAGAACTTCGACTGGAGACCCAGTACTTC.

The genes are TRBV7-9 and TRBJ1-2; D not resolved. V lost 1 base and J lost 6, with 9 bases in between. CDR1 is SEHNR and CDR2 is FQNEAQ in the germline V gene (reference sequence). The length of the CDR3 is 13 residues. The CDR3 bases are TGTGCCAGCAGCTTAGTGGGTGAGGATGGCTACACCTTC. It specifies CASSLVGEDGYTF.

This chain links TRBV9 with TRBJ2-7; possibly TRBD2 for D (5 bases). CDR1 and CDR2 (germline): SGDLS, YYNGEE. There are 16 residues in the CDR3. Trimming took 3 bases from V and 5 from J, leaving 21 bases between them. CDR3 sequence reads: CASSDPHGSTTDEQYF. The CDR3 DNA reads TGTGCCAGCAGCGACCCCCACGGGTCGACTACGGACGAGCAGTACTTC.

This clone was recorded only once. The J gene is TRBJ1-4, the V gene TRBV28; 8 positions agree with TRBD1. The length of the CDR3 is 17 residues. Germline V CDR1 and CDR2: MDHEN, SYDVKM. Unmatched junction bases numbered 11, after V lost 5 bases and J lost 3 bases. CDR3 amino acids: CASSPVGQGSPNEKLFF. The CDR3, as DNA: TGTGCCAGCAGTCCCGTCGGACAGGGAAGTCCTAATGAAAAACTGTTTTTT.

In DNA form, the CDR3 reads TGTGCCAGCAGACCCACAGGGGTCGCTGAAGCTTTCTTT. Translation: CASRPTGVAEAFF. This chain joins TRBV6-5 and TRBJ1-1; 7 positions match TRBD1. This CDR3 has 13 amino acids. The V gene end was trimmed by 6 bases and the J gene end by 6 bases; junction bases not matched to a gene: 7. Germline V gene lookup returns CDR1 MNHEY and CDR2 SVGAGI.

CDR3 nucleotide sequence: TGTGCCAGCAGCTTAATAGGCTTCGGGGAGCAGTACTTC. Protein product: CASSLIGFGEQYF. The rearrangement uses TRBV7-3 and TRBJ2-7, with no clear D. The CDR3 has 13 residues. Between the trimmed V and J ends, which lost 1 base and 7 bases, there was a span of 11 bases. CDR1 SGHTA and CDR2 FQGTGA come from the germline V gene. The full variable domain, its missing parts supplied by reference TRBV7-3 and TRBJ2-7, is GAGVSQTPSNKVTEKGKYVELRCDPISGHTALYWYRQSLGQGPEFLIYFQGTGAADDSGLPNDRFFAVRPEGSVSTLKIQRTERGDSAVYLCASSLIGFGEQYFGPGTRLTVT.

The chain couples TRBV9 to TRBJ2-2; 7 positions agree with TRBD2. Germline V gene data show CDR1 as SGDLS and CDR2 as YYNGEE. The CDR3 sequence is 14 residues long. Unmatched junction bases numbered 7, after V lost 7 bases and J lost 4 bases. In DNA, the CDR3 is TGTGCCAGCGGTGTGGGGAGGGTCACCGGGGAGCTGTTTTTT. Translated, it gives CASGVGRVTGELFF.

The chain employs TRBV6-2 or TRBV6-3 and TRBJ2-3, with 8 bases aligning to TRBD2. J was trimmed by 3 bases and V by 3 bases; bases with no gene match: 5. The CDR3 has 15 amino acids. Per the germline V gene, CDR1 is MNHEY and CDR2 is SVGEGT. The CDR3 DNA follows: TGTGCCAGCAGTTATTTTAGCGGGGATACAGATACGCAGTATTTT. Translation gives CASSYFSGDTDTQYF.

The chain links TRBV25-1 to TRBJ1-1, with a tentative D call TRBD1 (5 bases). V shed 8 bases and J shed 1 base, with 11 bases lying between them. The CDR3 sequence is 13 residues long. Germline-derived CDR1 and CDR2 are MGHDK and SYGVNS. The CDR3 sequence: CASHTQGNTEAFF. CDR3 nucleotides: TGTGCCAGCCATACTCAGGGGAACACTGAAGCTTTCTTT. Together with reference TRBV25-1 and TRBJ1-1, the CDR3 gives the full variable domain: EADIYQTPRYLVIGTGKKITLECSQTMGHDKMYWYQQDPGMELHLIHYSYGVNSTEKGDLSSESTVSRIRTEHFPLTLESARPSHTSQYLCASHTQGNTEAFFGQGTRLTVV.

The genes are TRBV9 and TRBJ2-1, with 8 bases matching TRBD2. CDR1 SGDLS and CDR2 YYNGEE come from the germline V gene. The CDR3 has 16 amino acids. V was clipped by 3 bases and J by 5 bases; unmatched bases: 10. In DNA, the CDR3 is TGTGCCAGCAGCGCCCATCCAGCGGGGGCGAACAATGAGCAGTTCTTC. It translates to CASSAHPAGANNEQFF.

Here the CDR3 DNA reads TGCGCCAGCAGCCCCCGGCCGGGGGGCGGCCAAGAGACCCAGTACTTC. It specifies CASSPRPGGGQETQYF. J is TRBJ2-5 and V is TRBV5-1; a weak D match, TRBD2 (7 bases). Trimming took 4 bases from V and 1 from J, leaving 17 bases between them. This CDR3 is 16 amino acids long. CDR1 and CDR2 (germline): SGHRS, YFSETQ. Complete variable domain (other parts from reference TRBV5-1 and TRBJ2-5): KAGVTQTPRYLIKTRGQQVTLSCSPISGHRSVSWYQQTPGQGLQFLFEYFSETQRNKGNFPGRFSGRQFSNSRSEMNVSTLELGDSALYLCASSPRPGGGQETQYFGPGTRLLVL.

This clone was picked up a small number of times. The chain combines TRBV30 with TRBJ2-1; D is ambiguous. Germline V CDR1 and CDR2: GTSNPN, SVGIG (reference sequence). V was shortened by 0 bases and J by 9 bases, with 6 bases between the two germline ends. The CDR3 length is 11 residues. The CDR3: CAWSVGSEQFF. CDR3 nucleotide sequence: TGTGCCTGGAGTGTCGGTAGTGAGCAGTTCTTC.

Only one count was recorded for this clone. The chain links TRBV5-1 to TRBJ1-4, with D possibly being TRBD1 (5 bases). Germline CDR1 reads SGHRS; CDR2 reads YFSETQ. The CDR3 extends over 14 amino acids. V gave up 3 bases and J gave up 5 bases, with 11 bases separating them. CDR3 sequence reads: CASSWGVGNEKLFF. CDR3 DNA sequence: TGCGCCAGCAGCTGGGGGGTTGGGAATGAAAAACTGTTTTTT.

J is TRBJ2-2 and V is TRBV19, with 14 positions matching TRBD2. This CDR3 comprises 20 residues. V trimming: 0 bases; J trimming: 2 bases; junction bases outside the gene matches: 8. Germline V gene data show CDR1 as LNHDA and CDR2 as SQIVND (reference sequence). The CDR3 bases are TGTGCCAGTAGTATAGAACCGACTAGCGGGGGGGCCGGCAACACCGGGGAGCTGTTTTTT. As protein: CASSIEPTSGGAGNTGELFF.